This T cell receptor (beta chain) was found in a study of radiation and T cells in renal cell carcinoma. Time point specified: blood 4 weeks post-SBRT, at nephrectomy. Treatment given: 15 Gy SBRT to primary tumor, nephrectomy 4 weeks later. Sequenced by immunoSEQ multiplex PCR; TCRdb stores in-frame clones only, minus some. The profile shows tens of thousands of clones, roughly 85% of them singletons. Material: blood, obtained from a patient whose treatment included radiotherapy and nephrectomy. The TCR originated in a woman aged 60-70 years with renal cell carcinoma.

The CDR3 loop is CASSPSGRNTEAFF. The CDR3 DNA reads TGTGCCAGCTCACCATCGGGGAGGAACACTGAAGCTTTCTTT. V gene TRBV18 combines with J gene TRBJ1-1; D unresolved. V was trimmed by 2 bases and J by 1 base, leaving 8 bases between them. Germline-derived CDR1 and CDR2 are KGHSH and LQKENI. This CDR3 has 14 residues.